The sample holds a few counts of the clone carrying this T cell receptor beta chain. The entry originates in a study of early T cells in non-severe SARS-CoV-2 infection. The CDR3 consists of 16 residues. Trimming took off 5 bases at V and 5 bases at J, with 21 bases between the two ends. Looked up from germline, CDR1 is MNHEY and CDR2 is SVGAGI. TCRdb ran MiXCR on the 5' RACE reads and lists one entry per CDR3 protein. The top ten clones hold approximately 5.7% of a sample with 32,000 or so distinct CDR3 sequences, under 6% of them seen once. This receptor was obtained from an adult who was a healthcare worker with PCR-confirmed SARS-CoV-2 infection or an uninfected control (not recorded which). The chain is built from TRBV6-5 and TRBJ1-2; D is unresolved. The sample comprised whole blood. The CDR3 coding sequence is TGTGCCAGCAGTCCCCCCGGGCCCAGCGTAGGATATGGCTACACCTTC. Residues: CASSPPGPSVGYGYTF.